This T cell receptor beta chain was identified during a study of blood T cell repertoires in COVID-19. For the study at large: COVID-19 samples, acute and convalescent, were from the United States, Italy and Spain. PBMCs, B-cell-depleted T cells, or T cells provided the cDNA or gDNA that made up the material.

The CDR3 loop spans 13 amino acids. Trimming took off 4 bases at V and 5 bases at J, with 9 bases between the two ends. From germline, CDR1 is MNHEY and CDR2 SMNVEV (reference sequence). Authors' analysis steps: The authors estimated nucleated cell counts from reference gene primer amplification. TCRdb's copy holds only in-frame clones and misses some; the assay was immunoSEQ multiplex PCR. The V and J calls and clone size were taken over from that table, and D and trimming were inferred from the DNA. The sample lists about 150,000 clones; 91% were seen once. The receptor comes from a man aged 45-65 years with acute or convalescent COVID-19. Sequencing was done on a sample of peripheral blood. The V gene is TRBV27, the J gene TRBJ2-1; D remains unclear. The DNA for the CDR3 is TGTGCCAGCAGTTCGGTAGATAACAATGAGCAGTTCTTC. This sequence encodes CASSSVDNNEQFF.